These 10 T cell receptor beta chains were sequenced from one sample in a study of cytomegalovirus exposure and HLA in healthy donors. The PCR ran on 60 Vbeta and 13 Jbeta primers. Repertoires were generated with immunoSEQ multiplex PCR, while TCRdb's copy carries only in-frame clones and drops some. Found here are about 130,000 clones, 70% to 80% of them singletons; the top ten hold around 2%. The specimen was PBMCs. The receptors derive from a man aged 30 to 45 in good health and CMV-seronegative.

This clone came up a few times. The CDR3 sequence is CASRDTPSGNTEAFF. CDR3 nucleotides: TGCGCCAGCAGGGACACTCCCTCGGGGAACACTGAAGCTTTCTTT. The chain employs TRBV4-1 and TRBJ1-1; maybe TRBD1 (5 bases). Germline CDR1 reads MGHRA; CDR2 reads YSYEKL. This CDR3 spans 15 amino acids. Trimming shortened V by 6 bases and J by 1 base, and 15 bases separated the two germline ends.

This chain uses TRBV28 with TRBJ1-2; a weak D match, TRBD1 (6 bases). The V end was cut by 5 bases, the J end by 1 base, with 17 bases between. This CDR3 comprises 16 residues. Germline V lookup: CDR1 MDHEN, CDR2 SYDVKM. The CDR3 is CASSAFRGGGNYGYTF. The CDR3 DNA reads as TGTGCCAGCAGTGCTTTTAGGGGGGGAGGTAACTATGGCTACACCTTC.

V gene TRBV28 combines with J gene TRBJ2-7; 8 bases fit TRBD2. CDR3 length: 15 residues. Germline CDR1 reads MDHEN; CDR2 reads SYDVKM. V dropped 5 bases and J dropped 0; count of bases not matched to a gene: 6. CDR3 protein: CASSRGGTHSYEQYF. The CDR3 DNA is TGTGCCAGCAGTCGGGGGGGGACACACTCCTACGAGCAGTACTTC.

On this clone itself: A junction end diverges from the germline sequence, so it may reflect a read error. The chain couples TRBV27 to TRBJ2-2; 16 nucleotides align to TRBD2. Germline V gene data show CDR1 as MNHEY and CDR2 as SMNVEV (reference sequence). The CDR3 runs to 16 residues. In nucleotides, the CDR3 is TGTGCCAGCAGTTCTGGGACTAGCGGGAGGGTCGGGGGGCTGTTTTTT. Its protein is CASSSGTSGRVGGLFF.

For the CDR3, the DNA is TGTGCCAGCAGTGAATCTTGGGGGGGCTCGTACAATGAGCAGTTCTTC. This encodes CASSESWGGSYNEQFF. The rearrangement links TRBV6-1 to TRBJ2-1; D is possibly TRBD2 (7 bases). In germline, CDR1 is MNHNS, CDR2 SASEGT. V was clipped by 2 bases and J by 4 bases, with 15 bases between them. The CDR3 is 16 residues long.

CDR3 loop: CASSLGTGGEQYF. CDR3 in DNA: TGTGCCAGCAGCCTCGGGACAGGGGGCGAGCAGTACTTC. This chain connects TRBV5-5 to TRBJ2-7, with 11 bases matching TRBD1. The CDR3 is 13 residues long. V dropped 4 bases and J dropped 6; count of bases not matched to a gene: 3. Germline V gene data show CDR1 as SGHKS and CDR2 as YYEKEE (reference sequence). Looking up the rest from reference TRBV5-5 and TRBJ2-7 gives the full variable domain: DAGVTQSPTHLIKTRGQQVTLRCSPISGHKSVSWYQQVLGQGPQFIFQYYEKEERGRGNFPDRFSARQFPNYSSELNVNALLLGDSALYLCASSLGTGGEQYFGPGTRLTVT.

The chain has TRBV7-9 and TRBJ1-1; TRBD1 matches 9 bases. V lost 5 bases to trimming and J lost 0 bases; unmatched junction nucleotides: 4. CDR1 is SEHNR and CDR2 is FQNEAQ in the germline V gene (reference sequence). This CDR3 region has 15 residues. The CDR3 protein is CASSPWTGVNTEAFF. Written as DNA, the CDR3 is TGTGCCAGCAGCCCCTGGACAGGGGTGAACACTGAAGCTTTCTTT.

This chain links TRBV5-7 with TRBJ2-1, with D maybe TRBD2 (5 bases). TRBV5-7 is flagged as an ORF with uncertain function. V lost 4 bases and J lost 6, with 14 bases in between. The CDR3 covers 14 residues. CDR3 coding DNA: TGTGCCAGCAGCCCGACGGCTAGCAGCAATGAGCAGTTCTTC. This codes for CASSPTASSNEQFF.

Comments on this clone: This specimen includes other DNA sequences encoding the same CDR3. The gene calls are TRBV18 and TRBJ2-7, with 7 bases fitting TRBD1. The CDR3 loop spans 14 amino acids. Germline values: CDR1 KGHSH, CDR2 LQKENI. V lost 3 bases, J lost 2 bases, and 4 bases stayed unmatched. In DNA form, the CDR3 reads TGTGCCAGCTCACCTCGACAGGGAACCTACGAGCAGTACTTC. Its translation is CASSPRQGTYEQYF.

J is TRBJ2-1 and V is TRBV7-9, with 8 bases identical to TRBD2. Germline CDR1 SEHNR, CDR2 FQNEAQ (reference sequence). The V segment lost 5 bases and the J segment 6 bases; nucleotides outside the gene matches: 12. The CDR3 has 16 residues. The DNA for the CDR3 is TGTGCCAGCAGCCCCCCCGCGGGAGGACCCTTCAATGAGCAGTTCTTC. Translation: CASSPPAGGPFNEQFF.